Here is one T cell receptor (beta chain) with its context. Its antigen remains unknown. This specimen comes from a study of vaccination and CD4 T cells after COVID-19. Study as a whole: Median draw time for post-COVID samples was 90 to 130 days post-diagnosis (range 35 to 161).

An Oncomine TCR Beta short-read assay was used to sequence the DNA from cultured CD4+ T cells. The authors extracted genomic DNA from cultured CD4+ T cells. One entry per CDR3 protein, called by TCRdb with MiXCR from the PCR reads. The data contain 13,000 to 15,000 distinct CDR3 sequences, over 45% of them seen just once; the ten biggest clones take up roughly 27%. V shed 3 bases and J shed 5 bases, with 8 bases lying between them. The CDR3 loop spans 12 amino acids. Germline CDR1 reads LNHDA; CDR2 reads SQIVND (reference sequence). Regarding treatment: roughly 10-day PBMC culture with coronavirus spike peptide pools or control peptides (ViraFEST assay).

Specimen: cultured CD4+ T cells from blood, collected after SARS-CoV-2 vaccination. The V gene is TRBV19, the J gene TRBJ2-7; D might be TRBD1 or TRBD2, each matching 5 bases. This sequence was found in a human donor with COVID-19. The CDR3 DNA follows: TGTGCCAGTAGTATGGGGGTCCACGAGCAGTACTTC. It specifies CASSMGVHEQYF.